This T cell receptor (beta chain) was sequenced in a study of blood T cell repertoires in COVID-19. About the study: The United States, Italy and Spain supplied acute and convalescent COVID-19 samples. In each case, the material was cDNA or gDNA derived from T cells, B-cell-depleted T cells, or PBMCs.

Authors' methods: Reference gene primer amplification gave nucleated cell count estimates. The protocol was immunoSEQ multiplex PCR, while the TCRdb copy is restricted to in-frame clones and leaves out a portion. The DNA gave D and trimming, while V, J and clone size come from that table. The sample consists of some 250,000 clones, about nine tenths of them appearing once. V dropped 0 bases and J dropped 4; count of bases not matched to a gene: 5. The CDR3 spans 16 residues. The V gene's germline CDR1 is SGHRS and CDR2 YFSETQ. The specimen sequenced was peripheral blood. The chain recombines TRBV5-1 with TRBJ2-3, with TRBD1 identical over 10 bases. The TCR sequence derives from a woman aged 25 to 45 with COVID-19, enrolled during active disease. CDR3 region: CASSLGTGGNADTQYF. The CDR3 coding sequence is TGCGCCAGCAGCTTGGGGACAGGGGGTAACGCAGATACGCAGTATTTT.